The entry below gives a single T cell receptor beta chain sequence along with its context. Trimming pared 4 bases from V and 1 base from J, leaving 8 bases between. The length of the CDR3 is 13 residues. The germline gives CDR1 WNHNN, CDR2 SYGVQD (reference sequence). This specimen belongs to a study of shared clonotypes between healthy human individuals. Together with CD45RO+ cells, CCR7-negative CD45RA+ TemRA cells were included in CD8 memory. Genomic DNA per cell subset filled all wells of several immunoSEQ plates. This table comes from immunoSEQ multiplex PCR, and its TCRdb copy is limited to in-frame clones, with some not included. The sample consists of some 690,000 clones, less than 95% of them appearing once.

This TCR was sampled from a young man in good health. Some clones in this sample may be carry-over from other donors' samples. The sequenced sample was memory CD8+ T cells from PBMCs. Described subset: CD45RO+ cells pooled with CCR7-negative TemRA cells. The chain couples TRBV10-1 to TRBJ2-7; D remains unclear. CDR3: CASSVPDSYEQYF. DNA for the CDR3: TGCGCCAGCAGTGTGCCGGATTCCTACGAGCAGTACTTC.